This T cell receptor (beta chain) was identified during a study of shared clonotypes between healthy human individuals. Study context: Donors had three CD4 naive, three CD4 memory, two CD8 naive and one CD8 memory plate apiece. Study observations and caveats: Investigators expected sequencing depth to affect clonotype sharing among donors.

Naive CD8 populations comprised CD45RO-negative cells positively selected for CCR7, excluding terminally differentiated effector memory CD45RA+ cells. As for this clone: The target antigen is unknown.

V shed 5 bases and J 0 bases; nucleotides not matched to a gene: 4. CDR1 is MNHEY and CDR2 is SMNVEV in the germline V gene (reference sequence). The CDR3 is 15 amino acids. Across several immunoSEQ plates, the genomic DNA of each subset was split evenly. TCRdb's copy holds only in-frame clones and misses some; the assay was immunoSEQ multiplex PCR. The repertoire holds about 580,000 clones, with nearly 98% as singletons. The V and J genes are TRBV27 and TRBJ1-5; 7 bases are a match to TRBD1. This sequence originates from a man under 40 in good health. Sequencing used naive CD8+ T cells sorted from blood. CDR3 residues: CASSDYRGSNQPQHF. The CDR3 DNA reads TGTGCCAGCAGTGACTACAGGGGTAGCAATCAGCCCCAGCATTTT.